This T cell receptor (beta chain) appears in the sequencing data of a study of neurological immune-mediated disorders. This clonotype rates as medium-sized. Its specificity is not known. The cDNA came from 5'RACE, which used 10-nucleotide random UMIs. TCRdb processed the 5' RACE reads anew with MiXCR; each CDR3 protein has one entry. This sample has approximately 30,000 distinct CDR3 sequences, with about 13% found just once. V lost 1 base and J 0 bases, leaving 11 bases between the germline ends. The CDR3 is 16 residues long. Germline V gene lookup returns CDR1 KGHDR and CDR2 SFDVKD. Time point in this sample: longitudinal time-point 2. Volunteers at a blood bank in Maryland, USA, were the healthy controls. The unsorted libraries originated from 2 million PBMCs that had been stored at -80 C. General observations from the study: HTLV-1-associated myelopathy had the most TCR clonal expansion, while multiple sclerosis had the least, a level that fell below healthy controls.

The chain uses TRBV24-1 and TRBJ2-5, with D possibly TRBD1 on 6 matching bases. Sequences were obtained from PBMCs. This TCR was recovered from a woman aged 40 to 50 in good health. The CDR3 DNA reads as TGTGCCACCAGTGATTTTGGACAGACGTACCAAGAGACCCAGTACTTC. The encoded protein is CATSDFGQTYQETQYF.